This entry concerns a single TCR beta chain. Its target antigen remains unknown. Per-nucleotide qualities are absent, and no much larger clonotype sits a single base away. The time point tag for this specimen amounts to: tumor resected at nephrectomy. The treatment or condition label, read with the paper, signifies: treatment-naive control, cytoreductive nephrectomy. Control tumors came from treatment-naive renal cell carcinoma patients who underwent cytoreductive nephrectomy without prior radiation. Every patient's renal cell carcinoma showed clear cell pathology. Control tumors used for TCR sequencing came from several females and some eleven males, resected 2011 to 2014, with median age around 50 years (range roughly 35 to 82). The tumors were dissociated mechanically, digested with collagenase/hyaluronidase at 37 degrees C, processed in gentleMACS C tubes, and kept in liquid nitrogen. The QIAamp DNA Blood Mini Kit (Qiagen) was used to prepare genomic DNA for TCR sequencing. The analyses included just those samples that passed every quality control check.

The source of the sample is a study of radiation and T cells in renal cell carcinoma (dated by TCRdb to the early 2020s). In terms of the full investigation: A total of around 53 samples underwent TCR beta sequencing, made up of about 25 tumors and about 27 peripheral blood samples. In the approximately 53 samples combined, 4 million to 5 million unique CDR3 nucleotide sequences were found, encoding approximately 2,900,000 unique CDR3 amino acid sequences.

Measured from the cysteine to the phenylalanine, the CDR3 is 15 residues long. Only the CDR3 DNA stays, 45 bases, in frame from base 1. Sequences SGHRS (CDR1) and YFSETQ (CDR2) are obtained from the germline V gene. Germline trimming: 2 bases from V, 6 bases from J; junction bases outside gene matches: 6. Following the manufacturer's recommendations, the immunoSEQ kit was used to generate TCR beta libraries from genomic DNA. To prepare the libraries, a first multiplex PCR with proprietary primers was run, followed by a second PCR that added unique barcodes, and a bead cleanup was done after each round. Each sample batch included a kit-provided positive control reaction and a negative control reaction. The final libraries were assessed on an Agilent 4200 TapeStation D1000 ScreenTape, pooled by volume, and quantified by qPCR. Sequencing was performed on an Illumina NextSeq500 using a MidOutput 150-cycle cartridge, with 156 Read1 cycles, 15 Index1 cycles, and the kit custom primers. The pooled library was loaded at roughly 0.98 pM with an approximately 21% PhiX control spike-in. Concerning the study's data processing: Vendor-processed data were analyzed in R, with a clonotype defined as all T cells sharing the same CDR3 nucleotide sequence. For clone abundance analyses, frequencies were normalized to the 10,000 most abundant clones in each sample. Public T cell clones, which averaged fewer than five per sample, were excluded before analysis. ImmunoMap was used for dominant motif analysis with the PAM10 matrix, a gap penalty of 30, and a homology threshold of 0.3, and any motif reaching a cumulative frequency of at least 0.01 was considered dominant. TCRdb limited this immuneACCESS table to in-frame rearrangements with V and J called. A share of clones is missing; checked studies link under half to unresolved V genes, and the rest is unexplained. V, J and clone size were drawn from that table, and D and trimming were deduced from the DNA. The table for this sample lists 15,000 to 17,000 clones; around 60% of them were counted only once. The leading ten clones occupy around 10% of the sample.

The research as a whole found: Because only small tumor regions of approximately 1.1 g were available, the study did not capture intratumoral heterogeneity. Compared with controls, irradiated tumors had higher TCR clonality, as the top 100 clonotypes made up an average of about 50% of the repertoire, versus roughly 40% in nephrectomy-only tumors. Effects of radiation dose or scheduling on the TCR repertoire could not be addressed with the single-armed trial design. Compared with control tumors, irradiated tumors had a greater number of dominant CDR3 motifs, and these motifs made up a bigger portion of the repertoire.

Recombination joined TRBV5-1 with TRBJ2-1; 9 bases in the middle match TRBD1. The clonotype was recovered from a man in his forties or fifties with renal cell carcinoma. The input for sequencing was tumor tissue, taken from a patient whose treatment was nephrectomy without radiotherapy. DNA sequence: TGCGCCAGCAGCTTTGGGACAGGGCGTATCAATGAGCAGTTCTTC. It specifies CASSFGTGRINEQFF.